Each of the 30 T cell receptor beta chains below was sequenced from the same sample in a study of blood T cell repertoires in COVID-19. TCRdb's copy holds only in-frame clones and misses some; the assay was immunoSEQ multiplex PCR. In the table there are about 120,000 clones, less than 90% of which are singletons. The sequenced sample was peripheral blood. These receptors came from a man at least 80 years old with acute or convalescent COVID-19.

The rearrangement links TRBV15 to TRBJ2-2, with TRBD1 as a possible D gene (6 bases). This CDR3 is built from 16 residues. Germline CDR1 is LNHNV and CDR2 is YYDKDF (reference sequence). The V end lost 1 base, the J end lost 6 bases, and 15 bases lay between the germline ends. CDR3 protein: CATSRAGGVRAGELFF. The CDR3 DNA is TGTGCCACCAGCAGAGCTGGGGGCGTCAGGGCCGGGGAGCTGTTTTTT.

The rearrangement uses TRBV23-1 and TRBJ2-2, with D perhaps matching TRBD2 (6 bases). TRBV23-1 is an open reading frame, and its role is uncertain. V was cut by 2 bases and J by 1 base, with 8 bases left in between. The CDR3 covers 15 residues. CDR3 protein: CASSQVGGNTGELFF. In DNA form, the CDR3 reads TGCGCCAGCAGTCAAGTGGGGGGGAACACCGGGGAGCTGTTTTTT.

The chain uses TRBV11-3 and TRBJ2-3; D is unclear. CDR3 length equals 13 residues. The ends were cut back, 2 bases at V and 4 bases at J, with 7 bases in the middle. CDR1 is SGHNT, CDR2 YENEEA, per germline. CDR3 loop: CASSLSGSDTQYF. The CDR3 bases are TGTGCCAGCAGCTTATCAGGATCAGATACGCAGTATTTT. The variable domain in full, with the rest retrieved from reference TRBV11-3 and TRBJ2-3, is EAGVVQSPRYKIIEKKQPVAFWCNPISGHNTLYWYLQNLGQGPELLIRYENEEAVDDSQLPKDRFSAERLKGVDSTLKIQPAELGDSAVYLCASSLSGSDTQYFGPGTRLTVL.

This rearrangement joins TRBV6-5 to TRBJ2-7; weak D call: TRBD1 (6 bases). Germline CDR1 is MNHEY and CDR2 is SVGAGI. V was trimmed by 0 bases and J by 3 bases, leaving 15 bases between them. CDR3 length: 16 amino acids. The CDR3 DNA sequence: TGTGCCAGCAGTTACTCGGGTCGGATAGGGGGCTACGAGCAGTACTTC. As protein: CASSYSGRIGGYEQYF.

The rearrangement uses TRBV6-5 and TRBJ1-5; 11 bases match TRBD1. The CDR3 loop spans 14 amino acids. CDR1 and CDR2 (germline): MNHEY, SVGAGI. V was pared by 6 bases and J by 5 bases, with 3 bases of the junction left unmatched. The CDR3 spells CASSWTGGDQPQHF. Written as DNA, the CDR3 is TGTGCCAGCAGCTGGACAGGGGGCGATCAGCCCCAGCATTTT.

This clone was counted a single time. The chain combines TRBV2 with TRBJ1-1; TRBD1 agrees at 7 bases. The V gene end was trimmed by 11 bases and the J gene end by 6 bases; junction bases not matched to a gene: 12. CDR3 length: 13 residues. Germline V gives CDR1 SNHLY, CDR2 FYNNEI. CDR3 sequence reads: CAAHDRAFAEAFF. The CDR3 DNA sequence: TGTGCCGCCCACGACAGGGCTTTTGCTGAAGCTTTCTTT.

This chain connects TRBV28 to TRBJ1-1; the D gene is possibly TRBD1 (5 bases). The CDR3 is made up of 14 amino acids. Germline-derived CDR1 and CDR2 are MDHEN and SYDVKM. Trimming pared 4 bases from V and 3 bases from J, leaving 12 bases between. The CDR3 loop is CASSSPGLYTEAFF. CDR3 nucleotides: TGTGCCAGCAGTTCTCCGGGACTGTACACTGAAGCTTTCTTT.

The rearrangement joins TRBV3-1 (or the pseudogene TRBV3-2) to TRBJ1-6, with 8 positions matching TRBD1. With V trimmed by 3 bases and J by 10 bases, 5 bases remained unmatched. The V gene's germline CDR1 is LGHDT and CDR2 YNNKEL (reference sequence). The CDR3 covers 14 residues. The chain's CDR3 is CASSQDRVGSPLHF. The DNA of the CDR3 is TGTGCCAGCAGCCAGGACAGGGTTGGATCACCCCTCCACTTT.

CDR3 nucleotide sequence: TGCAGTGCTAGTCAAGGGGATTTTAGCAATCAGCCCCAGCATTTT. This encodes CSASQGDFSNQPQHF. This rearrangement joins TRBV20-1 to TRBJ1-5; possible D gene TRBD1, 5 bases. The V end was cut by 3 bases, the J end by 0 bases, with 12 bases between. Germline CDR1 DFQATT, CDR2 SNEGSKA (reference sequence). CDR3 length: 15 residues.

The rearrangement uses TRBV19 and TRBJ2-5; 8 nucleotides agree with TRBD1. CDR3 length: 14 residues. CDR1 is LNHDA, CDR2 SQIVND, per germline (reference sequence). Trimming took 4 bases from V and 4 from J; bases not matched to a gene: 5. The CDR3 bases are TGTGCCAGTAGTACCGTAACAGGGGGAGAGACCCAGTACTTC. Its translation is CASSTVTGGETQYF.

This clone was found a few times. In DNA form, the CDR3 reads TGTGCCAGCAGCCCCGGGACACGCTATGGCTACACCTTC. It encodes CASSPGTRYGYTF. This chain links TRBV7-9 with TRBJ1-2, with D possibly matching TRBD1 (6 bases). Germline V CDR1 and CDR2: SEHNR, FQNEAQ (reference sequence). The CDR3 runs 13 residues. V lost 5 bases and J 4 bases, leaving 11 bases between the germline ends.

The chain links TRBV11-2 to TRBJ1-2; tentative D call: TRBD1 (5 bases). The CDR3 sequence is 12 residues long. The V gene lost 2 bases and the J gene lost 10 bases, with 11 bases spanning the gap. In germline, CDR1 is SGHAT, CDR2 FQNNGV. The DNA for the CDR3 is TGTGCCAGCAGCTTAACCACCAGGGACTACACCTTC. The encoded protein is CASSLTTRDYTF.

The rearrangement joins TRBV6-5 to TRBJ1-5; D is perhaps TRBD1 (6 bases). Per germline, CDR1 MNHEY and CDR2 SVGAGI. The V and J ends lost 10 bases and 4 bases respectively, with 20 bases between them. The CDR3 sequence is 15 residues long. The CDR3 reads CATNPQGKSNQPQHF. DNA of the CDR3: TGTGCCACCAACCCCCAGGGGAAATCTAATCAGCCCCAGCATTTT.

The CDR3 loop is CASSPDQGFKQFF. CDR3 coding DNA: TGCGCCAGCAGCCCAGACCAGGGTTTTAAGCAGTTCTTC. The J gene is TRBJ2-1, the V gene TRBV4-3; possible D gene TRBD1, 5 bases. This CDR3 spans 13 amino acids. CDR1 is LGHNA, CDR2 YSLEER, per germline. V lost 4 bases, J lost 11 bases, and 15 bases lay in between.

The V gene is TRBV7-9, the J gene TRBJ1-3; D is ambiguous. V was trimmed by 5 bases and J by 3 bases, leaving 8 bases between them. The CDR3 sequence is 13 residues long. Germline loops: CDR1 SEHNR, CDR2 FQNEAQ (reference sequence). As DNA, the CDR3 is TGTGCCAGCAGCACGAGTCGTGGAAACACCATATATTTT. Encoded protein: CASSTSRGNTIYF.

There are many counts of this clone. The same CDR3 also results from other DNA sequences found in this sample. The chain links TRBV6-1 to TRBJ1-3, with D unclear. The CDR3 is made up of 15 amino acids. The V gene lost 3 bases and the J gene lost 0 bases, with 9 bases spanning the gap. Germline V lookup: CDR1 MNHNS, CDR2 SASEGT. CDR3 residues: CASSEELYSGNTIYF. The DNA of the CDR3 is TGTGCCAGCAGTGAGGAGCTATACTCTGGAAACACCATATATTTT.

The gene calls are TRBV12-2 and TRBJ1-5. TRBV12-2 is flagged as a pseudogene. CDR3 length: 17 amino acids. The CDR3 region is CASRLEPGLGLYQPQHF. CDR3 bases: TGTGCAAGTCGCTTAGAGCCGGGACTCGGGTTATATCAGCCCCAGCATTTT.

J is TRBJ2-1 and V is TRBV10-3; 7 bases agree with TRBD2. Trimming took 5 bases from V and 10 from J; bases not matched to a gene: 11. Germline V gives CDR1 ENHRY, CDR2 SYGVKD. There are 14 residues in the CDR3. The CDR3: CAISNRGEGREQFF. The CDR3 coding sequence is TGTGCCATCAGTAATCGGGGGGAGGGCCGAGAGCAGTTCTTC.

The rearrangement uses TRBV30 and TRBJ1-1; TRBD1 is a possible D gene (5 bases). In germline, CDR1 is GTSNPN, CDR2 SVGIG (reference sequence). CDR3 size: 13 residues. Trimming took 5 bases from V and 5 from J, leaving 15 bases between them. In DNA form, the CDR3 reads TGTGCCTGGGAGGACGGGGGTAAGACTGAAGCTTTCTTT. This sequence encodes CAWEDGGKTEAFF.

The chain links TRBV2 to TRBJ1-2; D possibly corresponds to TRBD1 (5 bases). V gave up 8 bases and J gave up 6 bases, with 16 bases separating them. The CDR3 has 13 amino acids. Germline V gene sequence: CDR1 SNHLY, CDR2 FYNNEI. CDR3 sequence reads: CASWIRRGDGYTF. CDR3 nucleotide sequence: TGTGCCAGCTGGATCAGGCGGGGGGATGGCTACACCTTC.

CDR3 DNA sequence: TGTGCCAGCAGTGAAGCGCATAACAGGGCCTCCGAAAAACTGTTTTTT. Its protein is CASSEAHNRASEKLFF. The rearrangement uses TRBV2 and TRBJ1-4, with D possibly being TRBD1 (6 bases). The V and J ends lost 0 bases and 8 bases respectively, with 16 bases between them. The CDR3 totals 16 residues. Germline V lookup: CDR1 SNHLY, CDR2 FYNNEI.

The chain combines TRBV4-1 with TRBJ2-7, with 8 bases matching TRBD2. Germline lookup yields CDR1 MGHRA and CDR2 YSYEKL. V shed 1 base, J shed 2 bases, and the junction held 10 bases outside the gene matches. The CDR3 length is 17 residues. CDR3 bases: TGCGCCAGCAGCCAAGTATGGCTAGCGGGCGCGGCCTACGAGCAGTACTTC. Amino acids: CASSQVWLAGAAYEQYF.

The chain uses TRBV6-5 and TRBJ1-2; TRBD1 aligns across 9 bases. Unmatched junction bases numbered 3, after V lost 6 bases and J lost 4 bases. The CDR3 length is 13 residues. Germline V gene lookup returns CDR1 MNHEY and CDR2 SVGAGI. CDR3 protein: CASRTGGSYGYTF. The CDR3 nucleotides read TGTGCCAGCAGGACAGGGGGTAGCTATGGCTACACCTTC.

The V call is TRBV6-6, the J call TRBJ2-2; 8 bases are shared with TRBD1. The CDR3 contains 14 residues. Germline V gives CDR1 MNHNY, CDR2 SVGAGI (reference sequence). With 7 bases clipped from V and 1 base from J, the junction kept 2 bases outside the gene matches. CDR3 DNA: TGTGCCAGCAAAGGGACAGGGAACACCGGGGAGCTGTTTTTT. Residues: CASKGTGNTGELFF.

The chain uses TRBV11-3 and TRBJ2-6; 7 bases align to TRBD1. From germline, CDR1 is SGHNT and CDR2 YENEEA. V was clipped by 6 bases and J by 4 bases; unmatched bases: 9. The CDR3 is 16 residues long. CDR3 DNA: TGTGCCAGCAGTCGGGACAGCCCAGGCGGGGCCAACGTCCTGACTTTC. Translated: CASSRDSPGGANVLTF.

The V and J genes are TRBV7-9 and TRBJ2-1, with 12 nucleotides matching TRBD2. J was trimmed by 0 bases and V by 5 bases; bases with no gene match: 2. Germline V gene sequence: CDR1 SEHNR, CDR2 FQNEAQ (reference sequence). CDR3 length: 16 residues. The CDR3 region has the DNA TGTGCCAGCAGCACACTAGCGGGGGGCTCCTACAATGAGCAGTTCTTC. It specifies CASSTLAGGSYNEQFF. Full variable domain (rest looked up from reference TRBV7-9 and TRBJ2-1): DTGVSQNPRHKITKRGQNVTFRCDPISEHNRLYWYRQTLGQGPEFLTYFQNEAQLEKSRLLSDRFSAERPKGSFSTLEIQRTEQGDSAMYLCASSTLAGGSYNEQFFGPGTRLTVL.

The chain uses TRBV5-1 and TRBJ2-7; 7 bases are a match to TRBD2. Losses at the gene ends were 0 bases for V and 6 bases for J; bases not matched to a gene: 6. The CDR3 extends over 14 amino acids. Germline CDR1 is SGHRS and CDR2 is YFSETQ. DNA of the CDR3: TGCGCCAGCAGCTTGGAACCGGGGAGGGGCGAGCAGTACTTC. As protein: CASSLEPGRGEQYF.

The V call is TRBV19, the J call TRBJ1-1; D gene unclear. This CDR3 has 14 amino acids. Germline V gene sequence: CDR1 LNHDA, CDR2 SQIVND (reference sequence). V was clipped by 2 bases and J by 2 bases, with 9 bases between them. The CDR3 DNA reads TGTGCCAGTAGTATAAATGTCCTAAACACTGAAGCTTTCTTT. As protein: CASSINVLNTEAFF.

The chain has TRBV23-1 and TRBJ1-1; D may be TRBD1 (6 bases). TRBV23-1 is treated as an ORF (open reading frame) with a function not yet certain. V was clipped by 7 bases and J by 1 base, with 19 bases between them. The CDR3 extends over 16 amino acids. The CDR3 spells CASIPRGGHPNTEAFF. In DNA, the CDR3 is TGCGCCAGCATCCCAAGGGGGGGACACCCGAACACTGAAGCTTTCTTT.

V usage is TRBV5-1 and J usage is TRBJ1-1, with 8 bases lining up with TRBD1. The CDR3 totals 16 residues. V shed 4 bases and J 5 bases; nucleotides not matched to a gene: 13. Germline assignment: CDR1 SGHRS and CDR2 YFSETQ. This CDR3 is CASSEGSGTGSTEAFF. DNA for the CDR3: TGCGCCAGCAGCGAGGGATCCGGGACAGGTTCAACTGAAGCTTTCTTT.